These 2 T cell receptor beta chains were sequenced from one sample in a study of shared clonotypes between healthy human individuals. TCRdb's table, derived via immunoSEQ multiplex PCR, lists solely in-frame clones and lacks some. This table holds 450,000 to 650,000 clones, around 78% found once. Sequenced material: PBMCs. Receptors originate from a woman between 40 and 50 years old in good health. Some clones in this sample may be carry-over from other donors' samples.

J is TRBJ2-1 and V is TRBV7-8, with D uncertain. Germline loops: CDR1 SGHVS, CDR2 FQNEAQ. This CDR3 is 15 amino acids long. V lost 3 bases to trimming and J lost 6 bases, with 15 bases between them. CDR3 bases: TGTGCCAGCAGCTTCGGCAGGCCCCCTCTCAATGAGCAGTTCTTC. Translating gives CASSFGRPPLNEQFF.

The chain joins TRBV4-2 to TRBJ1-4, with 7 bases fitting TRBD1. V gave up 2 bases and J gave up 2 bases; unmatched junction bases: 2. Germline CDR1 LGHNA, CDR2 YNFKEQ. The CDR3 is made up of 15 amino acids. CDR3 DNA: TGTGCCAGCAGCCAACGACAGGGCACTAATGAAAAACTGTTTTTT. Its translation: CASSQRQGTNEKLFF.